This T cell receptor (beta chain) is from a study of long-term antiretroviral therapy in people with HIV (dated by TCRdb to between 2021 and 2024). With respect to the entire study: The earliest samples were collected about a decade before the 2015 WHO recommendation for immediate ART, when ART was typically delayed until CD4 counts fell. A retrospective serial study tested whether changes in peripheral blood TRB repertoire composition and diversity were associated with ART initiation and durable HIV suppression. A total of 192 cryopreserved PBMC samples came from 30 or so adults with confirmed HIV infection and were collected serially over a mean of roughly six years (range 1-12). Eleven of the 30 participants with HIV were female. No cross-contamination during QIAcube processing turned up in test extractions that ran a monoclonal T-cell line alongside around 34 polyclonal samples. What the work shows at the level of the full study, not this receptor alone: ART initiation was associated with a significant increase in TRB diversity, but diversity stayed significantly below transplant donor controls even after long-term ART. Compared with controls, HIV repertoires had narrower CDR3 length ranges, and the network structure pointed to an antigen-experienced repertoire that shifted only slightly toward naive after ART. Inferences about post-ART repertoire changes are limited because no data were available on ART adherence, viral resistance or therapy changes. Unsorted PBMC were profiled instead of sorted CD4+ and CD8+ T cells because pre-ART samples had limited cell numbers. Because PBMC availability was limited, only the TCR beta chain was sequenced, with no alpha chain pairing. Expanded TRB clones identified before ART initiation dominated the repertoire at all time points, although this dominance fluctuated and declined in many PLHIV after ART. The samples were dated from the mid-2000s to the late 2010s, and the ART regimens that were used may be less effective than current ART regimens.

To be included, a participant needed at least one PBMC sample from before ART initiation plus at least two post-ART samples. Treatment was received in the United States of America by all participants with HIV. Before DNA extraction, cryopreserved samples containing roughly 0.9-11 million PBMC were thawed and washed. At the time of the earliest PBMC sample, participants with HIV were aged between about 20 and 55 years. PBMC samples were contributed by each participant from 1-4 timepoints before ART initiation and 2-8 timepoints after ART initiation, with a median of 7 samples. Serial HIV viral load, CD4+ T-cell count, ART history and demographic data were obtained for every participant. Using a Qiagen kit on a QIAcube, genomic DNA was extracted from unsorted PBMC, with samples processed in batches of 12. The CDR3 runs 17 amino acids, cysteine and phenylalanine included. The CDR3 DNA has 51 bases and is translated from base 1. Relative to germline, V is 3 bases shorter and J is 8 bases shorter, with 23 bases between their ends. Based on the germline V gene, the CDR1 and CDR2 sequences are MNHNS and SASEGT.

Sequencing of the TRB variable region was done with the immunoSEQ hsTCRB v3.0 assay at survey level resolution. The targeted TRB sequencing depth was roughly 35,000-50,000 T-cell genomes per sample. TRB libraries were pooled and sequenced on an Illumina MiSeq using a v3 150-cycle kit. In the original analysis: Analysis of repertoires was carried out in R inside a reproducible Nextflow workflow spanning QC, data transformation and analysis. LymphoSeq2, an R package for exploring AIRR-Seq data, was used to implement custom analyses. After excluding a few samples that yielded fewer than 5000 total TRB sequences, some 190 HIV repertoires remained for analysis. Among the roughly 190 retained HIV repertoires, 55 to 60 were collected before ART initiation and some 130 after ART initiation. Repertoires were downsampled to 5000 TRB nucleotide sequences, and summary statistics were averaged over 100 downsampling iterations. TRB sequences were retained for analysis only if CDR3 regions of at least seven amino acids were present. Two measures captured diversity: a Shannon entropy-derived clonality score and the Gini coefficient. In the repertoire networks, any two of the top 5000 CDR3 amino acid sequences were linked whenever the two sequences differed by an edit distance of one. For TRB CDR3 amino acid sequences, antigen specificity groups and MHC restriction were predicted with GLIPH2. To flag known associations with CMV, EBV, HIV or tissue antigens, CDR3 amino acid sequences were compared against VDJdb and McPAS-TCR. Pre-ART, post-ART and control groups were compared with Wilcoxon signed-rank tests and Holm-Bonferroni correction. Held by TCRdb, this immuneACCESS table contains in-frame sequences only and omits some clones. Under half of the omission traces to an unresolved V gene where checked; the cause of the rest is unknown. V and J calls and clone size are those listed in that table; D and trimming were worked out from the DNA. Counted in this sample were approximately 25,000 clones; about 80% of them appeared once. The ten largest make up 9% to 10% of the sample.

Remarks on this clone: This receptor's antigen is unknown. Base quality data are lacking; no much larger clone is found one base away.

This TCR derives from a woman aged 35 to 49 with HIV. Sequences were derived from unsorted PBMCs, sampled 1.2 years after starting antiretroviral therapy. The receptor chain draws on TRBV6-1 and TRBJ2-1; the D segment cannot be called with confidence. The nucleotides read TGTGCCAGCAGTGACTGGGCAGGAGAAACGGGTAGTCATGAGCAGTTCTTC. Its translation is CASSDWAGETGSHEQFF.